Each of the 18 T cell receptor beta chains below was sequenced from the same sample in a study of T cell responses to AZD1222 COVID-19 vaccine. Some clones are missing from TCRdb's copy, which holds only in-frame ones; the method was immunoSEQ multiplex PCR. The sample includes roughly 93,000 clones, around 89% seen only once; the top ten take about 1.5%. The source material was peripheral blood, sampled on day 0 of AZD1222 vaccination. All receptors derive from an adult in good health.

J is TRBJ1-5 and V is TRBV5-1; D uncertain. With 0 bases removed from V and 1 base from J, the gap between germline ends came to 8 bases. This CDR3 spans 15 amino acids. Per the germline V gene, CDR1 is SGHRS and CDR2 is YFSETQ. The CDR3 nucleotides read TGCGCCAGCAGCTTGGTATTCGGGAGCAATCAGCCCCAGCATTTT. It specifies CASSLVFGSNQPQHF.

The chain carries TRBV11-3 and TRBJ1-4; possibly TRBD1 for D (5 bases). Trimming stripped 5 bases from V and 3 bases from J, with 16 bases between. The CDR3 has 16 amino acids. Germline V gives CDR1 SGHNT, CDR2 YENEEA. The CDR3 loop is CASSPSPGEANEKLFF. The CDR3 nucleotides read TGTGCCAGCAGCCCCTCCCCGGGGGAGGCTAATGAAAAACTGTTTTTT.

The chain couples TRBV7-2 to TRBJ1-3, with D possibly matching TRBD1 (5 bases). Trimming stripped 1 base from V and 0 bases from J, with 7 bases between. This CDR3 comprises 15 residues. Per the germline V gene, CDR1 is SGHTA and CDR2 is FQGNSA. The CDR3 is CASSLDRSSGNTIYF. The CDR3 nucleotides read TGTGCCAGCAGCTTAGACAGGAGCTCTGGAAACACCATATATTTT.

The V call is TRBV2, the J call TRBJ2-2, with D perhaps TRBD2 (5 bases). Trimming took off 4 bases at V and 4 bases at J, with 13 bases between the two ends. The CDR3 loop spans 15 amino acids. The V gene's germline CDR1 is SNHLY and CDR2 FYNNEI. Here the CDR3 DNA reads TGTGCCAGCAGTGCGGTTAGGAGCGGCACCGGGGAGCTGTTTTTT. This sequence encodes CASSAVRSGTGELFF.

The rearrangement links TRBV14 to TRBJ2-7, with D possibly being TRBD2 (6 bases). Trimming pared 4 bases from V and 0 bases from J, leaving 16 bases between. The CDR3 loop spans 16 amino acids. Looked up from germline, CDR1 is SGHDN and CDR2 is FVKESK. The CDR3 region has the DNA TGTGCCAGCAGCCCCGTTGGAGGGCGAACCTCCTACGAGCAGTACTTC. Translating gives CASSPVGGRTSYEQYF.

V and J are TRBV2 and TRBJ1-4; TRBD1 might be the D (5 bases). In germline, CDR1 is SNHLY, CDR2 FYNNEI. The CDR3 is made up of 16 amino acids. The ends were cut back, 4 bases at V and 6 bases at J, with 18 bases in the middle. In nucleotides, the CDR3 is TGTGCCAGCAGTGTCCGCCAGGGTAGTTACGATGAAAAACTGTTTTTT. As protein: CASSVRQGSYDEKLFF.

Here the CDR3 DNA reads TGTGCCAGCAGCTTATCCTCGGCGGCTGGAAACACCATATATTTT. It encodes CASSLSSAAGNTIYF. The rearrangement joins TRBV7-9 to TRBJ1-3, with unresolved D. The germline V and J ends were trimmed by 2 bases and 2 bases, with 10 bases remaining between them. Germline CDR1 reads SEHNR; CDR2 reads FQNEAQ (reference sequence). The CDR3 is made up of 15 amino acids.

The V and J genes are TRBV2 and TRBJ1-6; 8 nucleotides match TRBD1. Per germline, CDR1 SNHLY and CDR2 FYNNEI. V was pared by 5 bases and J by 7 bases, with 4 bases of the junction left unmatched. This CDR3 has 14 amino acids. The CDR3 loop is CASSRTGRNSPLHF. The DNA for the CDR3 is TGTGCCAGCAGTCGGACAGGGCGCAATTCACCCCTCCACTTT.

The chain combines TRBV11-3 with TRBJ2-2; a possible D gene is TRBD2 (5 bases). CDR1 SGHNT and CDR2 YENEEA come from the germline V gene. The CDR3 loop spans 13 amino acids. Trimming removed 4 bases at V and 7 bases at J, with 10 bases between. Here the CDR3 DNA reads TGTGCCAGCAGCTCCACGGGAAACGGGGAGCTGTTTTTT. This gives the protein CASSSTGNGELFF. Complete variable domain (other parts from reference TRBV11-3 and TRBJ2-2): EAGVVQSPRYKIIEKKQPVAFWCNPISGHNTLYWYLQNLGQGPELLIRYENEEAVDDSQLPKDRFSAERLKGVDSTLKIQPAELGDSAVYLCASSSTGNGELFFGEGSRLTVL.

The genes are TRBV7-9 and TRBJ2-2, with D tentatively TRBD1 (6 bases). Trimming cost V 4 bases and J 6 bases, with 15 bases left between them. The CDR3 has 15 residues. CDR1 and CDR2 (germline): SEHNR, FQNEAQ (reference sequence). The CDR3 coding sequence is TGTGCCAGCAGCTCCGTCAAACAGGGTTCCGGGGAGCTGTTTTTT. Its translation: CASSSVKQGSGELFF.

V gene TRBV5-1 combines with J gene TRBJ1-1; perhaps TRBD1 as D (6 bases). CDR1 and CDR2 (germline): SGHRS, YFSETQ. Trimming shortened V by 4 bases and J by 3 bases, and 19 bases separated the two germline ends. The CDR3 spans 16 residues. As DNA, the CDR3 is TGCGCCAGCAGCCAACAGGGCGGAGAGGCTGACACTGAAGCTTTCTTT. Protein product: CASSQQGGEADTEAFF.

This sequence joins TRBV7-2 and TRBJ2-3; the match to TRBD2 covers 8 bases. The V segment lost 5 bases and the J segment 4 bases; nucleotides outside the gene matches: 11. CDR1 is SGHTA and CDR2 is FQGNSA in the germline V gene. The CDR3 spans 16 residues. The CDR3: CASSKNTGTSPDTQYF. As DNA, the CDR3 is TGTGCCAGCAGCAAAAACACGGGGACTAGTCCAGATACGCAGTATTTT.

V usage is TRBV7-3 and J usage is TRBJ1-1, with unresolved D. The CDR3 extends over 14 amino acids. Germline V gene sequence: CDR1 SGHTA, CDR2 FQGTGA. Trimming removed 2 bases from V and 1 base from J, with 8 bases in between. Written as DNA, the CDR3 is TGTGCCAGCAGCTTAGAGGCAGGGAACACTGAAGCTTTCTTT. Translating gives CASSLEAGNTEAFF. Drawing the rest from reference TRBV7-3 and TRBJ1-1, the complete variable domain is GAGVSQTPSNKVTEKGKYVELRCDPISGHTALYWYRQSLGQGPEFLIYFQGTGAADDSGLPNDRFFAVRPEGSVSTLKIQRTERGDSAVYLCASSLEAGNTEAFFGQGTRLTVV.

The chain recombines TRBV5-1 with TRBJ2-2; 10 bases align to TRBD1. CDR1 is SGHRS, CDR2 YFSETQ, per germline. The V segment lost 4 bases and the J segment 7 bases; nucleotides outside the gene matches: 7. This CDR3 is 15 amino acids long. CDR3 sequence (DNA): TGCGCCAGCAGCACCGGGACAGGGGCGGTCGGGGAGCTGTTTTTT. Translated: CASSTGTGAVGELFF.

The chain carries TRBV3-1 (or the pseudogene TRBV3-2) and TRBJ2-1; D is uncertain. Trimming pared 0 bases from V and 9 bases from J, leaving 9 bases between. This CDR3 is 13 amino acids long. Per the germline V gene, CDR1 is LGHDT and CDR2 is YNNKEL (reference sequence). CDR3 bases: TGTGCCAGCAGCCAAGATAGATTAGGTGAGCAGTTCTTC. Translated, it gives CASSQDRLGEQFF.

This CDR3 is CAWNWGQGYTEAFF. CDR3 nucleotides: TGTGCCTGGAATTGGGGACAGGGTTATACTGAAGCTTTCTTT. The J gene is TRBJ1-1, the V gene TRBV30; 9 positions agree with TRBD1. The CDR3 has 14 amino acids. After removal of 4 bases from V and 5 bases from J, the junction contained 8 bases not matched to a gene. Germline CDR1 GTSNPN, CDR2 SVGIG (reference sequence).

The rearrangement uses TRBV28 and TRBJ1-5; no firm D call. This CDR3 has 15 residues. V dropped 0 bases and J dropped 3 bases, with 9 bases sitting between them. CDR1 is MDHEN, CDR2 SYDVKM, per germline. The CDR3 loop reads CASSLWGRANQPQHF. The CDR3 region has the DNA TGTGCCAGCAGTTTATGGGGAAGGGCCAATCAGCCCCAGCATTTT.

The chain combines TRBV28 with TRBJ2-3; no firm D call. Germline V lookup: CDR1 MDHEN, CDR2 SYDVKM. CDR3 size: 16 residues. The ends were cut back, 4 bases at V and 1 base at J, with 15 bases in the middle. The CDR3 nucleotides read TGTGCCAGCAGTTGGTACGGTCTGACGGGCACAGATACGCAGTATTTT. Protein product: CASSWYGLTGTDTQYF.